This T cell receptor beta chain was recovered during a study of shared clonotypes between healthy human individuals. The CDR3 is made up of 16 amino acids. The ends were cut back, 3 bases at V and 7 bases at J, with 22 bases in the middle. Germline CDR1 is SGHDT and CDR2 is YYEEEE. TCRdb's copy holds only in-frame clones and misses some; the assay was immunoSEQ multiplex PCR. The sample yields more than 400,000 clones, 90% to 97% seen once. Sequencing was carried out using naive CD4+ T cells sorted from blood. Subset specified: CD45RA+ positively selected. The TCR originated in a woman aged 25 to 39 in good health. The genes are TRBV5-6 and TRBJ1-1; no clear D. The CDR3 DNA reads as TGTGCCAGCAGCTCTGATTTCCCAAGCACCTCTCTTGAAGCTTTCTTT. Its translation is CASSSDFPSTSLEAFF.